This T cell receptor (beta chain) was documented in a study of neurological immune-mediated disorders. Study-level findings and limits: Phylogenetic grouping assigned the repertoires of 18 of 34 multiple sclerosis patients to one related-CDR3 cluster, which constitutes a possible signature.

Trimming stripped 5 bases from V and 10 bases from J, with 20 bases between. This CDR3 is 14 amino acids long. Germline CDR1 SNHLY, CDR2 FYNNEI. TCRdb reanalysed the 5' RACE reads using MiXCR and keeps one entry per CDR3 protein. Of about 66,000 distinct CDR3 sequences in the sample, approximately 4.1% were seen once. This clonotype was counted only a few times. The antigen is undetermined. Sequencing was done on a sample of PBMCs. The chain has TRBV2 and TRBJ1-2, with a possible D match to TRBD1 (6 bases). This TCR was sampled from a man aged 25-45 years with multiple sclerosis. CDR3 nucleotides: TGTGCCAGCAGTCAGAGCGGGACAAAGATTGCCTACACCTTC. Translation gives CASSQSGTKIAYTF.